These 24 T cell receptor beta chains were all obtained from the same sample, sequenced in a study of regulatory T cells in long-lasting Graves disease. The time point is: newly diagnosed GD, antithyroid drugs for less than 3 months. PBMCs were the source of the RNA used for TCR sequencing. Assembly of TCR beta libraries relied on iRepertoire HTBI primers together with Arm-PCR of CDR3 regions. In TCRdb, the multiplex PCR reads were re-called with MiXCR into one record per CDR3 protein. The profile covers about 220,000 distinct CDR3 sequences, with roughly a fifth appearing a single time and roughly 12% taken by the ten largest. These data also formed part of another study, on T cells in Graves' hyperthyroidism and ophthalmopathy.

This sample comprised peripheral blood mononuclear cells (PBMCs), obtained at new diagnosis, from a patient treated with antithyroid drugs. These receptors were collected from a woman aged 25-40 years with Graves disease.

This clonotype was counted ten times or more. V and J are TRBV27 and TRBJ2-7, with TRBD1 matching 9 bases. This CDR3 spans 13 amino acids. Germline lookup yields CDR1 MNHEY and CDR2 SMNVEV (reference sequence). J was trimmed by 4 bases and V by 7 bases; bases with no gene match: 5. For the CDR3, the DNA is TGTGCCAGCAAAACAGGGGGCGGATACGAGCAGTACTTC. Its protein product is CASKTGGGYEQYF.

For this clonotype: A much larger clone lies one base from this, so it may be a read error. V and J are TRBV11-2 and TRBJ2-7; no definite D call. Germline CDR1 SGHAT, CDR2 FQNNGV. The CDR3 consists of 11 residues. The V end was cut by 1 base, the J end by 6 bases, with 4 bases between. The CDR3 region is CASSLGLEQYF. CDR3 nucleotide sequence: TGTGCCAGCAGCTTAGGCCTCGAGCAGTACTTC.

A word on this clonotype: A far larger clone is just one base off, so this is likely a read error. This rearrangement joins TRBV28 to TRBJ1-1, with TRBD1 identical over 8 bases. Germline lookup yields CDR1 MDHEN and CDR2 SYDVKM. This CDR3 comprises 13 residues. V trimming: 5 bases; J trimming: 5 bases; junction bases outside the gene matches: 4. CDR3 coding DNA: TGTGCCAGCAGTACGACAGGGGAGACTGAAGCTTTCTTT. Its protein is CASSTTGETEAFF.

This clonotype has ten or more counts. The chain couples TRBV7-2 to TRBJ1-1; 8 nucleotides align to TRBD1. V lost 5 bases, J lost 4 bases, and 6 bases stayed unmatched. Germline V lookup: CDR1 SGHTA, CDR2 FQGNSA. CDR3 size: 14 residues. Written as DNA, the CDR3 is TGTGCCAGCAGCACCAGGGGGCCGGGCACTGAAGCTTTCTTT. Translating gives CASSTRGPGTEAFF.

There are many counts of this clonotype. V and J are TRBV3-1 and TRBJ1-2; D is undetermined. Deletions cut 5 bases from V and 4 bases from J, with 14 bases between. The CDR3 has 14 amino acids. Germline CDR1 reads LGHDT; CDR2 reads YNNKEL (reference sequence). The CDR3 is CASSSLDLPYGYTF. CDR3 nucleotide sequence: TGTGCCAGCAGCTCCCTGGACTTGCCCTATGGCTACACCTTC.

The sample holds many counts of this clonotype. The chain employs TRBV9 and TRBJ1-1; tentative D call: TRBD1 (5 bases). CDR3 size: 14 residues. V was pared by 0 bases and J by 3 bases, with 9 bases between. The germline V gene encodes CDR1 SGDLS and CDR2 YYNGEE. The CDR3 spells CASSVESGDTEAFF. DNA of the CDR3: TGTGCCAGCAGCGTAGAGTCGGGGGACACTGAAGCTTTCTTT. The whole variable domain, remainder taken from reference TRBV9 and TRBJ1-1, is DSGVTQTPKHLITATGQRVTLRCSPRSGDLSVYWYQQSLDQGLQFLIQYYNGEERAKGNILERFSAQQFPDLHSELNLSSLELGDSALYFCASSVESGDTEAFFGQGTRLTVV.

The V call is TRBV6-2 or TRBV6-3, the J call TRBJ1-1; D uncertain. This CDR3 spans 15 amino acids. Trimming removed 4 bases at V and 2 bases at J, with 14 bases between. The germline gives CDR1 MNHEY, CDR2 SVGEGT. DNA of the CDR3: TGTGCCAGCAGTTTAGACGGAGGAACTAACACTGAAGCTTTCTTT. This codes for CASSLDGGTNTEAFF.

This clonotype has a single count. This chain connects TRBV12-3 or TRBV12-4 to TRBJ2-5; the D gene is possibly TRBD2 (5 bases). Matching the DNA end better, TRBJ2-7 makes the J call doubtful. The CDR3 totals 13 residues. DNA of the CDR3: TGTGCCAGCAGTCTCGGGGTTTTTTACGAGCAGTACTTC. Translated, it gives CASSLGVFYEQYF.

This clonotype came up many times. The V call is TRBV7-2, the J call TRBJ2-1; TRBD2 aligns across 7 bases. Germline V gives CDR1 SGHTA, CDR2 FQGNSA. The CDR3 is 16 amino acids. J lost 9 bases, V lost 7 bases, and 18 bases had no gene match. CDR3 coding DNA: TGTGCCAGCAATAAGGGGCTTCTAGCGGCCGGGGGTGAGCAGTTCTTC. Translating it yields CASNKGLLAAGGEQFF.

This clonotype was counted many times. V gene TRBV11-2 combines with J gene TRBJ2-1; possible D gene TRBD1, 8 bases. V dropped 5 bases and J dropped 3 bases, with 17 bases sitting between them. This CDR3 comprises 16 residues. CDR1 SGHAT and CDR2 FQNNGV come from the germline V gene. CDR3 protein: CASSQAGQAGYNEQFF. The CDR3 DNA is TGTGCCAGCAGCCAAGCGGGACAGGCGGGCTACAATGAGCAGTTCTTC. The complete variable domain, with remaining parts taken from reference TRBV11-2 and TRBJ2-1, reads EAGVAQSPRYKIIEKRQSVAFWCNPISGHATLYWYQQILGQGPKLLIQFQNNGVVDDSQLPKDRFSAERLKGVDSTLKIQPAKLEDSAVYLCASSQAGQAGYNEQFFGPGTRLTVL.

This clonotype was counted many times. The chain carries TRBV9 and TRBJ1-1; maybe TRBD1 (6 bases). CDR3 length: 13 amino acids. Trimming stripped 7 bases from V and 11 bases from J, with 21 bases between. CDR1 is SGDLS, CDR2 YYNGEE, per germline. CDR3 region: CASGSDSSHPAFF. The CDR3 coding sequence is TGTGCCAGCGGATCGGACAGTTCCCACCCGGCTTTCTTT.

This clonotype was recorded a few times. Given the absence of the conserved phenylalanine or tryptophan at the CDR3 end, a read error is likely. V and J are TRBV5-1 and TRBJ1-2; 7 bases are shared with TRBD1. Germline lookup yields CDR1 SGHRS and CDR2 YFSETQ. The CDR3 sequence is 16 residues long. J gave up 1 base and V 7 bases, and 13 bases lay outside the gene matches. CDR3 region: CASHREGAGGNYGYTS. CDR3 DNA sequence: TGCGCCAGCCATAGGGAGGGGGCAGGAGGTAACTATGGCTACACCTCC.

This clonotype turned up a few times. The rearrangement uses TRBV28 and TRBJ1-1; maybe TRBD1 (5 bases). V gave up 6 bases and J gave up 3 bases, with 26 bases separating them. CDR1 and CDR2 from the germline V gene are MDHEN and SYDVKM. The CDR3 is 18 amino acids. CDR3 coding DNA: TGTGCCAGCAGGATGTACAGGCTACGGTTCATGGAGTACACTGAAGCTTTCTTT. This sequence encodes CASRMYRLRFMEYTEAFF.

This clonotype has just one count. The chain carries TRBV6-2 or TRBV6-3 and TRBJ1-5, with 11 bases fitting TRBD1. CDR3 size: 18 residues. CDR1 and CDR2 from the germline V gene are MNHEY and SVGEGT. With V trimmed by 5 bases and J by 2 bases, 11 bases remained unmatched. The DNA of the CDR3 is TGTGCCAGCAGTGGAAGGACAGGGGGCAGACGGGGCAATCAGCCCCAGCATTTT. Translated: CASSGRTGGRRGNQPQHF.

The V gene is TRBV27, the J gene TRBJ2-3, with 12 nucleotides matching TRBD2. V lost 9 bases, J lost 4 bases, and 14 bases stayed unmatched. The germline V gene has CDR1 MNHEY and CDR2 SMNVEV (reference sequence). The CDR3 sequence is 17 residues long. As DNA, the CDR3 is TGTGCCAGAACATCGTCCCCAACTAGCGGGAGGCCAGATACGCAGTATTTT. It encodes CARTSSPTSGRPDTQYF.

This clonotype was observed many times. The chain carries TRBV28 and TRBJ2-3, with a possible D match to TRBD2 (6 bases). V dropped 8 bases and J dropped 2 bases, with 17 bases sitting between them. The CDR3 contains 15 residues. Germline V gene lookup returns CDR1 MDHEN and CDR2 SYDVKM. CDR3 amino acids: CASDIRDSVTDTQYF. The CDR3 region has the DNA TGTGCCAGCGATATTCGGGACTCCGTCACAGATACGCAGTATTTT.

This clonotype was seen a handful of times. The chain carries TRBV6-1 and TRBJ2-3; D tentatively reads TRBD1 or TRBD2 (5 bases each). The CDR3 is made up of 17 amino acids. Germline V gene sequence: CDR1 MNHNS, CDR2 SASEGT. V gave up 6 bases and J gave up 1 base, with 20 bases separating them. The CDR3 coding sequence is TGTGCCAGCAGCCGTCCCTTGGGACGACCTGGCACAGATACGCAGTATTTT. Amino acids: CASSRPLGRPGTDTQYF.

This rearrangement joins TRBV24-1 to TRBJ2-1; D call uncertain. The CDR3 length is 14 residues. CDR1 KGHDR and CDR2 SFDVKD come from the germline V gene. V was shortened by 3 bases and J by 4 bases, with 9 bases between the two germline ends. The CDR3 DNA sequence: TGTGCCACCAGTGATAGGTCAGCATACAATGAGCAGTTCTTC. It is translated as CATSDRSAYNEQFF.

This clonotype has a count of ten or more. V usage is TRBV27 and J usage is TRBJ2-4; D unresolved. V was clipped by 11 bases and J by 3 bases, with 14 bases between them. From germline, CDR1 is MNHEY and CDR2 SMNVEV (reference sequence). The CDR3 extends over 13 amino acids. The CDR3 sequence: CAPSWVGKNIQYF. CDR3 nucleotides: TGTGCCCCTTCCTGGGTCGGCAAAAACATTCAGTACTTC.

The sample holds a few counts of this clonotype. The chain combines TRBV20-1 with TRBJ1-2; 7 nucleotides agree with TRBD1. The CDR3 consists of 15 residues. Looked up from germline, CDR1 is DFQATT and CDR2 is SNEGSKA (reference sequence). V was pared by 4 bases and J by 0 bases, with 8 bases of the junction left unmatched. In DNA form, the CDR3 reads TGCAGTGCTAACAAGGGACAGCTTGCTAACTATGGCTACACCTTC. It translates to CSANKGQLANYGYTF.

The chain is built from TRBV18 and TRBJ2-7; D call uncertain. This CDR3 is built from 14 residues. The germline CDR1 and CDR2 sequences are KGHSH and LQKENI. Deletions cut 4 bases from V and 1 base from J, with 11 bases between. CDR3 nucleotide sequence: TGTGCCAGCTCACGTCTGGGGATTTCCTACGAGCAGTACTTC. Translated: CASSRLGISYEQYF.

This clonotype showed up many times. The gene calls are TRBV28 and TRBJ2-7; 10 bases line up with TRBD2. V trimming: 4 bases; J trimming: 2 bases; junction bases outside the gene matches: 5. Germline CDR1 is MDHEN and CDR2 is SYDVKM. This CDR3 region has 15 residues. The CDR3 protein is CASSSVAGGPYEQYF. The CDR3 region has the DNA TGTGCCAGCAGTTCCGTAGCGGGAGGCCCCTACGAGCAGTACTTC.

This clonotype was recorded many times. The chain links TRBV28 to TRBJ1-1; TRBD1 matches at 9 bases. CDR1 and CDR2 from the germline V gene are MDHEN and SYDVKM. The CDR3 consists of 15 residues. J gave up 0 bases and V 6 bases, and 5 bases lay outside the gene matches. The CDR3 DNA sequence: TGTGCCAGCAGGGGGACAGGGCGTATGAACACTGAAGCTTTCTTT. It codes for CASRGTGRMNTEAFF.

At least ten counts were recorded for this clonotype. The chain links TRBV12-3 or TRBV12-4 to TRBJ2-7, with 12 bases lining up with TRBD2. CDR3 length: 16 residues. The V gene end was trimmed by 1 base and the J gene end by 4 bases; junction bases not matched to a gene: 5. CDR3 sequence reads: CASSLGLAGARYEQYF. The CDR3 DNA reads TGTGCCAGCAGTTTAGGACTAGCGGGGGCCAGATACGAGCAGTACTTC.